A single sample is the source of the 30 T cell receptor beta chains below, sequenced in a study of STAT5B mutations in CD4+ large granular lymphocyte leukemia. TCRdb's copy holds only in-frame clones and misses some; the assay was immunoSEQ multiplex PCR. The table has about 31,000 clones, about 88% seen once. Sequencing input: CD4+ T cells from blood buffy coats. The source is a human donor in good health.

This chain connects TRBV7-6 to TRBJ2-5; 7 bases match TRBD1. The DNA end is a closer match to TRBJ2-7, so the J assignment may be wrong. In germline, CDR1 is SGHVS, CDR2 FNYEAQ. This CDR3 is 14 amino acids long. The DNA of the CDR3 is TGTGCCAGCAGCTTAGCAGGGACAGCCTACGAGCAGTACTTC. It specifies CASSLAGTAYEQYF.

This rearrangement joins TRBV7-3 to TRBJ2-3; D is unclear. CDR1 is SGHTA, CDR2 FQGTGA, per germline. The CDR3 totals 14 residues. Trimming shortened V by 4 bases and J by 0 bases, and 8 bases separated the two germline ends. The CDR3 coding sequence is TGTGCCAGCAGCTCAAGCCACAGCACAGATACGCAGTATTTT. Translating it yields CASSSSHSTDTQYF.

CDR3 in DNA: TGCGCCAGCAGCTTGGGGAACTACAATGAGCAGTTCTTC. It codes for CASSLGNYNEQFF. The chain is built from TRBV5-1 and TRBJ2-1; D uncertain. Germline V lookup: CDR1 SGHRS, CDR2 YFSETQ. CDR3 size: 13 residues. V was pared by 0 bases and J by 3 bases, with 4 bases between. Drawing the rest from reference TRBV5-1 and TRBJ2-1, the complete variable domain is KAGVTQTPRYLIKTRGQQVTLSCSPISGHRSVSWYQQTPGQGLQFLFEYFSETQRNKGNFPGRFSGRQFSNSRSEMNVSTLELGDSALYLCASSLGNYNEQFFGPGTRLTVL.

This rearrangement joins TRBV6-1 to TRBJ2-1; D possibly corresponds to TRBD2 (6 bases). Germline CDR1 is MNHNS and CDR2 is SASEGT. CDR3 length: 16 amino acids. Trimming took off 3 bases at V and 3 bases at J, with 15 bases between the two ends. CDR3 sequence (DNA): TGTGCCAGCAGTGACCTCCGGGACTCTCTCTACAATGAGCAGTTCTTC. Amino acid sequence: CASSDLRDSLYNEQFF.

This rearrangement joins TRBV5-1 to TRBJ1-4; possible D gene TRBD1, 5 bases. V lost 3 bases, J lost 2 bases, and 11 bases lay in between. This CDR3 is 15 amino acids long. The V gene's germline CDR1 is SGHRS and CDR2 YFSETQ. The CDR3 here is CASSSGWATNEKLFF. CDR3 DNA sequence: TGCGCCAGCAGCTCAGGGTGGGCGACTAATGAAAAACTGTTTTTT.

This sequence joins TRBV14 and TRBJ2-3, with a weak D call TRBD2 (5 bases). V was pared by 2 bases and J by 1 base, with 13 bases between. Germline V CDR1 and CDR2: SGHDN, FVKESK. CDR3 size: 16 residues. DNA of the CDR3: TGTGCCAGCAGCCAACTCCCCGCGGGCGGCACAGATACGCAGTATTTT. The encoded protein is CASSQLPAGGTDTQYF.

The rearrangement joins TRBV27 to TRBJ1-2, with TRBD1 matching 7 bases. Germline assignment: CDR1 MNHEY and CDR2 SMNVEV (reference sequence). J was trimmed by 5 bases and V by 5 bases; bases with no gene match: 11. CDR3 size: 15 residues. The CDR3 loop reads CASSPWDSSFYGYTF. CDR3 DNA: TGTGCCAGCAGTCCCTGGGACAGCAGTTTTTATGGCTACACCTTC.

DNA for the CDR3: TGTGCCAGCAGCTTAAATGGGGATACGCAGTATTTT. Translation: CASSLNGDTQYF. The rearrangement links TRBV7-3 to TRBJ2-3; D unresolved. Germline V lookup: CDR1 SGHTA, CDR2 FQGTGA. The CDR3 has 12 amino acids. V lost 1 base and J 6 bases, leaving 5 bases between the germline ends.

This clone is a singleton in its sample. The V gene is TRBV5-1, the J gene TRBJ2-1, with 7 bases lining up with TRBD2. The CDR3 contains 15 residues. CDR1 SGHRS and CDR2 YFSETQ come from the germline V gene. V was clipped by 4 bases and J by 5 bases; unmatched bases: 9. CDR3 amino acids: CASSPAPTSNNEQFF. The CDR3, as DNA: TGCGCCAGCAGCCCGGCCCCGACTAGCAACAATGAGCAGTTCTTC.

The chain carries TRBV7-9 and TRBJ1-4; D is unresolved. The V end was cut by 3 bases, the J end by 7 bases, with 6 bases between. The CDR3 length is 12 residues. From germline, CDR1 is SEHNR and CDR2 FQNEAQ (reference sequence). The CDR3, as DNA: TGTGCCAGCAGCTTTCAACCTGAAAAACTGTTTTTT. It translates to CASSFQPEKLFF.

This clone has just one count. This chain uses TRBV7-8 with TRBJ2-1, with 11 nucleotides matching TRBD2. This CDR3 is 15 amino acids long. From germline, CDR1 is SGHVS and CDR2 FQNEAQ. The V and J ends lost 5 bases and 4 bases, in that order; junction bases with no gene match: 4. The CDR3: CASSLRTSGYNEQFF. The CDR3 nucleotides read TGTGCCAGCAGCCTCAGGACTAGCGGGTACAATGAGCAGTTCTTC.

This sequence joins TRBV10-3 and TRBJ2-3; the match to TRBD1 covers 8 bases. The V segment lost 6 bases and the J segment 5 bases; nucleotides outside the gene matches: 7. Germline CDR1 reads ENHRY; CDR2 reads SYGVKD. The CDR3 spans 14 residues. CDR3 in DNA: TGTGCCATCAGCAGACAGGGGAAGGGAGATACGCAGTATTTT. This encodes CAISRQGKGDTQYF.

The chain uses TRBV11-2 and TRBJ2-1, with D perhaps being TRBD1 or TRBD2 (5 bases each). The germline CDR1 and CDR2 sequences are SGHAT and FQNNGV. The CDR3 runs 15 residues. V lost 5 bases, J lost 4 bases, and 15 bases lay in between. The chain's CDR3 is CASSPSGRDYNEQFF. Written as DNA, the CDR3 is TGTGCCAGCAGCCCCTCGGGACGGGATTACAATGAGCAGTTCTTC.

The chain employs TRBV18 and TRBJ2-2; maybe TRBD2 (6 bases). The ends were cut back, 4 bases at V and 0 bases at J, with 6 bases in the middle. Germline CDR1 reads KGHSH; CDR2 reads LQKENI. The CDR3 covers 14 residues. The CDR3 coding sequence is TGTGCCAGCTCACGGGACTCGAACACCGGGGAGCTGTTTTTT. Protein: CASSRDSNTGELFF.

V and J are TRBV18 and TRBJ2-7; perhaps TRBD2 as D (6 bases). V lost 5 bases and J lost 4, with 12 bases in between. Germline V gives CDR1 KGHSH, CDR2 LQKENI. CDR3 length equals 13 residues. The CDR3 reads CASSYGSGYEQYF. The CDR3 DNA sequence: TGTGCCAGCTCATACGGGAGCGGATACGAGCAGTACTTC.

The chain uses TRBV19 and TRBJ1-5; TRBD1 agrees at 8 bases. Germline-derived CDR1 and CDR2 are LNHDA and SQIVND (reference sequence). V lost 3 bases, J lost 3 bases, and 7 bases stayed unmatched. There are 16 residues in the CDR3. CDR3 bases: TGTGCCAGTAGTATTGGGAAGGACAGGGACAATCAGCCCCAGCATTTT. It codes for CASSIGKDRDNQPQHF.

The rearrangement uses TRBV19 and TRBJ1-2; no clear D gene. The ends were cut back, 8 bases at V and 0 bases at J, with 16 bases in the middle. Germline assignment: CDR1 LNHDA and CDR2 SQIVND (reference sequence). The CDR3 is 15 amino acids. In DNA form, the CDR3 reads TGTGCCAGTCATTGGAGGAGGGATTCTAACTATGGCTACACCTTC. Amino acid sequence: CASHWRRDSNYGYTF.

This chain links TRBV5-1 with TRBJ2-7; TRBD1 might be the D (6 bases). This CDR3 spans 16 amino acids. Germline V gene lookup returns CDR1 SGHRS and CDR2 YFSETQ. Trimming took off 4 bases at V and 2 bases at J, with 19 bases between the two ends. CDR3 in amino acids: CASSHAGVPSTYEQYF. CDR3 nucleotide sequence: TGCGCCAGCAGCCACGCAGGGGTCCCATCCACCTACGAGCAGTACTTC.

This clone was seen more than once but under ten times. V and J are TRBV9 and TRBJ2-1; 9 bases match TRBD2. Looked up from germline, CDR1 is SGDLS and CDR2 is YYNGEE. This CDR3 spans 16 amino acids. The trim removed 0 bases at V and 5 bases at J, leaving 6 bases unmatched. In DNA, the CDR3 is TGTGCCAGCAGCGTAGGCGGGAGGGCCGTCGACAATGAGCAGTTCTTC. The encoded protein is CASSVGGRAVDNEQFF.

The genes are TRBV30 and TRBJ1-2; possibly TRBD1 for D (5 bases). The CDR3 contains 13 residues. Per germline, CDR1 GTSNPN and CDR2 SVGIG (reference sequence). V lost 5 bases and J 4 bases, leaving 14 bases between the germline ends. CDR3 nucleotides: TGTGCCTGGGGGGAGGGGACCCCCTATGGCTACACCTTC. Translation gives CAWGEGTPYGYTF.

The rearrangement joins TRBV9 to TRBJ2-7; the D gene could be TRBD1 or TRBD2 (5 bases each). Between the trimmed V and J ends, which lost 5 bases and 0 bases, there was a span of 21 bases. This CDR3 region has 17 residues. The germline V gene has CDR1 SGDLS and CDR2 YYNGEE. The CDR3 loop reads CASRVQGPGPSSYEQYF. For the CDR3, the DNA is TGTGCCAGCAGGGTCCAGGGTCCGGGGCCTAGCTCCTACGAGCAGTACTTC.

J is TRBJ2-3 and V is TRBV10-2; TRBD2 matches at 8 bases. Germline V CDR1 and CDR2: WSHSY, SAAADI. CDR3 length equals 17 residues. After removal of 10 bases from V and 4 bases from J, the junction contained 19 bases not matched to a gene. The CDR3 nucleotides read TGCGCCACCAGGGCGGCGGGAGGTGGTCGGGGCCCAGATACGCAGTATTTT. It codes for CATRAAGGGRGPDTQYF.

The chain employs TRBV5-8 and TRBJ2-2, with D possibly TRBD2 on 6 matching bases. Germline V gives CDR1 SGHTS, CDR2 YDEGEE. The CDR3 totals 15 residues. The ends were cut back, 7 bases at V and 3 bases at J, with 16 bases in the middle. CDR3 coding DNA: TGTGCCAGCGGGGCGGGGCCTAGGGACACCGGGGAGCTGTTTTTT. This encodes CASGAGPRDTGELFF.

The chain carries TRBV7-8 and TRBJ2-1; 7 bases agree with TRBD2. Germline V gene sequence: CDR1 SGHVS, CDR2 FQNEAQ. This CDR3 has 16 residues. With 1 base clipped from V and 3 bases from J, the junction kept 6 bases outside the gene matches. Here the CDR3 DNA reads TGTGCCAGCAGCTTAGGCGGGAGAAGGTTCTACAATGAGCAGTTCTTC. This sequence encodes CASSLGGRRFYNEQFF.

V usage is TRBV18 and J usage is TRBJ2-7; D unclear. Germline-derived CDR1 and CDR2 are KGHSH and LQKENI. Trimming left V 0 bases short and J 7 bases short, with 7 bases between. This CDR3 is 12 amino acids long. CDR3 residues: CASSPPEGEQYF. The CDR3 DNA sequence: TGTGCCAGCTCACCACCGGAAGGGGAGCAGTACTTC. The full variable domain, its missing parts supplied by reference TRBV18 and TRBJ2-7, is NAGVMQNPRHLVRRRGQEARLRCSPMKGHSHVYWYRQLPEEGLKFMVYLQKENIIDESGMPKERFSAEFPKEGPSILRIQQVVRGDSAAYFCASSPPEGEQYFGPGTRLTVT.

V usage is TRBV7-8 and J usage is TRBJ2-1; TRBD2 might be the D (6 bases). The CDR3 has 13 residues. In germline, CDR1 is SGHVS, CDR2 FQNEAQ. The V end lost 5 bases, the J end lost 14 bases, and 19 bases lay between the germline ends. CDR3 nucleotides: TGTGCCAGCAGCGTTGGGGACTTGAGTGGTAAGTTCTTC. It specifies CASSVGDLSGKFF.

This chain uses TRBV19 with TRBJ2-7, with D tentatively TRBD1 or TRBD2 (5 bases each). The V gene's germline CDR1 is LNHDA and CDR2 SQIVND (reference sequence). CDR3 length equals 16 residues. The ends were cut back, 6 bases at V and 1 base at J, with 19 bases in the middle. CDR3 loop: CASRETSTWGSYEQYF. The CDR3 nucleotides are TGTGCCAGTAGAGAGACTTCTACCTGGGGGTCCTACGAGCAGTACTTC.

This chain links TRBV6-6 with TRBJ2-3, with TRBD2 matching over 8 bases. The V segment lost 6 bases and the J segment 3 bases; nucleotides outside the gene matches: 11. Germline CDR1 and CDR2: MNHNY and SVGAGI (reference sequence). CDR3 length: 16 residues. The CDR3: CASSRVLAEGTDTQYF. CDR3 coding DNA: TGTGCCAGCAGCCGTGTACTAGCGGAAGGGACAGATACGCAGTATTTT.

The V gene is TRBV6-6, the J gene TRBJ1-3; 10 nucleotides agree with TRBD1. Trimming took 6 bases from V and 2 from J; bases not matched to a gene: 4. Germline loops: CDR1 MNHNY, CDR2 SVGAGI (reference sequence). CDR3 length: 15 residues. CDR3 protein: CASSGTGDPGNTIYF. CDR3 sequence (DNA): TGTGCCAGCAGCGGGACAGGGGACCCTGGAAACACCATATATTTT.

The chain uses TRBV12-5 and TRBJ1-5, with a possible D match to TRBD1 (5 bases). The germline V gene has CDR1 LGHNT and CDR2 FRNRAP. The CDR3 consists of 16 residues. The V end was cut by 4 bases, the J end by 0 bases, with 13 bases between. The CDR3 nucleotides are TGTGCTAGTGGTTCCGGGACCTTATATAGCAATCAGCCCCAGCATTTT. Translating it yields CASGSGTLYSNQPQHF. Together with reference TRBV12-5 and TRBJ1-5, the CDR3 gives the full variable domain: DARVTQTPRHKVTEMGQEVTMRCQPILGHNTVFWYRQTMMQGLELLAYFRNRAPLDDSGMPKDRFSAEMPDATLATLKIQPSEPRDSAVYFCASGSGTLYSNQPQHFGDGTRLSIL.